A single sample gave rise to the 2 T cell receptor beta chains below, sequenced in a study of beta chain features in type 1 diabetes. Of the isolated RNA, all was reverse transcribed, and so the sequenced material was expressed TCRB transcripts. Using immunoSEQ multiplex PCR, the repertoire was profiled, and TCRdb retains in-frame clones only, with some absent. Of hundreds of thousands of clones in the sample, around 15% were seen once. Sequenced sample: naive CD4+ T cells from blood. The receptor set was obtained from a man between 18 and 29 years old in good health.

This chain joins TRBV15 and TRBJ1-1; 9 bases are shared with TRBD1. J lost 3 bases, V lost 0 bases, and 5 bases had no gene match. Germline V gene lookup returns CDR1 LNHNV and CDR2 YYDKDF (reference sequence). CDR3 length: 16 residues. The CDR3 DNA sequence: TGTGCCACCAGCAGAGATCGAGGGACAGGGTACACTGAAGCTTTCTTT. Translated, it gives CATSRDRGTGYTEAFF. The full variable domain, in which reference TRBV15 and TRBJ1-1 provide the parts outside the CDR3, is DAMVIQNPRYQVTQFGKPVTLSCSQTLNHNVMYWYQQKSSQAPKLLFHYYDKDFNNEADTPDNFQSRRPNTSFCFLDIRSPGLGDTAMYLCATSRDRGTGYTEAFFGQGTRLTVV.

The rearrangement joins TRBV14 to TRBJ1-1; D uncertain. Trimming left V 1 base short and J 0 bases short, with 6 bases between. This CDR3 is 14 amino acids long. Germline loops: CDR1 SGHDN, CDR2 FVKESK. CDR3 amino acids: CASSQAAMNTEAFF. The CDR3 bases are TGTGCCAGCAGCCAAGCGGCCATGAACACTGAAGCTTTCTTT.